Below, 11 T cell receptor beta chains from the same sample are listed, as sequenced in a study of beta chain features in type 1 diabetes. Every bit of the isolated RNA underwent reverse transcription, so sequencing read expressed TCRB transcripts. Measured with immunoSEQ multiplex PCR; TCRdb has only the in-frame clones, and not every one. The table includes 150,000 or so clones, around 51% detected once. The sequencing sample was made of Tregs from blood. These TCRs come from a man aged 18 to 30 in good health.

This chain joins TRBV5-1 and TRBJ1-2, with D unresolved. There are 13 residues in the CDR3. CDR1 SGHRS and CDR2 YFSETQ come from the germline V gene. Trimming took off 3 bases at V and 4 bases at J, with 10 bases between the two ends. CDR3 nucleotides: TGCGCCAGCAGCTCGGGGAGCACCTATGGCTACACCTTC. It encodes CASSSGSTYGYTF.

The genes are TRBV5-1 and TRBJ2-3, with 14 positions matching TRBD2. In germline, CDR1 is SGHRS, CDR2 YFSETQ. V was clipped by 4 bases and J by 5 bases; unmatched bases: 9. The CDR3 contains 17 residues. In DNA, the CDR3 is TGCGCCAGCAGCCTACGGACTAGCGGGAGGTTGGAAGATACGCAGTATTTT. Translated: CASSLRTSGRLEDTQYF. The full variable domain, with the rest looked up from reference TRBV5-1 and TRBJ2-3, is KAGVTQTPRYLIKTRGQQVTLSCSPISGHRSVSWYQQTPGQGLQFLFEYFSETQRNKGNFPGRFSGRQFSNSRSEMNVSTLELGDSALYLCASSLRTSGRLEDTQYFGPGTRLTVL.

The chain employs TRBV5-1 and TRBJ2-7; a weak D match, TRBD2 (6 bases). Trimming cost V 3 bases and J 5 bases, with 21 bases left between them. The CDR3 spans 16 residues. Germline CDR1 and CDR2: SGHRS and YFSETQ. The CDR3: CASSYPGAGEEHEQYF. DNA of the CDR3: TGCGCCAGCAGCTACCCAGGAGCGGGTGAGGAGCACGAGCAGTACTTC.

The rearrangement links TRBV2 to TRBJ2-5, with TRBD2 as a possible D gene (6 bases). CDR3 length equals 13 residues. Germline V gene data show CDR1 as SNHLY and CDR2 as FYNNEI. V lost 4 bases and J 1 base, leaving 7 bases between the germline ends. The CDR3 region has the DNA TGTGCCAGCAGTGGGACTACCCAAGAGACCCAGTACTTC. Protein product: CASSGTTQETQYF.

The chain employs TRBV4-2 and TRBJ2-7; TRBD2 aligns across 7 bases. The CDR3 has 15 amino acids. J lost 4 bases, V lost 0 bases, and 6 bases had no gene match. CDR1 is LGHNA and CDR2 is YNFKEQ in the germline V gene. The CDR3 DNA reads as TGTGCCAGCAGCCAAGAAGGAGCTAGCGGATACGAGCAGTACTTC. It is translated as CASSQEGASGYEQYF.

The chain recombines TRBV6-6 with TRBJ2-3; D not resolved. The CDR3 runs 13 residues. The germline V gene has CDR1 MNHNY and CDR2 SVGAGI (reference sequence). V dropped 0 bases and J dropped 5 bases, with 6 bases sitting between them. This CDR3 is CASSYSAVDTQYF. The CDR3 coding sequence is TGTGCCAGCAGTTACTCGGCCGTAGATACGCAGTATTTT.

This clone was seen once. CDR3 sequence: CSAGTGLYTEAFF. CDR3 nucleotides: TGCAGCGCCGGGACAGGGTTGTATACTGAAGCTTTCTTT. The V gene is TRBV29-1, the J gene TRBJ1-1, with TRBD1 identical over 9 bases. The trim removed 7 bases at V and 5 bases at J, leaving 8 bases unmatched. CDR3 length equals 13 residues. Germline V CDR1 and CDR2: SQVTM, ANQGSEA.

The chain joins TRBV28 to TRBJ2-7, with 8 bases lining up with TRBD1. The V gene's germline CDR1 is MDHEN and CDR2 SYDVKM. This CDR3 has 15 amino acids. V shed 7 bases, J shed 4 bases, and the junction held 12 bases outside the gene matches. The CDR3 is CASTARGRLKYEQYF. Here the CDR3 DNA reads TGTGCCAGCACGGCCAGGGGGCGACTTAAATACGAGCAGTACTTC.

The V and J genes are TRBV15 and TRBJ1-6; D may be TRBD1 (5 bases). Trimming took 0 bases from V and 10 from J, leaving 13 bases between them. The CDR3 covers 15 residues. The germline CDR1 and CDR2 sequences are LNHNV and YYDKDF (reference sequence). This CDR3 is CATSRDRVRESPLHF. The DNA of the CDR3 is TGTGCCACCAGCAGAGACAGGGTGCGGGAATCACCCCTCCACTTT.

The gene calls are TRBV10-3 and TRBJ1-2, with unresolved D. Looked up from germline, CDR1 is ENHRY and CDR2 is SYGVKD. The CDR3 runs to 15 residues. Trimming removed 2 bases at V and 5 bases at J, with 15 bases between. CDR3 in amino acids: CAISEKAVGLYGYTF. The CDR3 region has the DNA TGTGCCATCAGTGAGAAGGCAGTGGGCCTTTATGGCTACACCTTC.

This clone has just a few counts. CDR3 nucleotides: TGTGCCAGTAGGCGGTTAGCGGAGGGTCAAGACGGTTACAATGAGCAGTTCTTC. Its protein is CASRRLAEGQDGYNEQFF. The chain uses TRBV19 and TRBJ2-1; perhaps TRBD2 as D (6 bases). Looked up from germline, CDR1 is LNHDA and CDR2 is SQIVND (reference sequence). The CDR3 is 18 residues long. V was trimmed by 6 bases and J by 4 bases, leaving 25 bases between them.